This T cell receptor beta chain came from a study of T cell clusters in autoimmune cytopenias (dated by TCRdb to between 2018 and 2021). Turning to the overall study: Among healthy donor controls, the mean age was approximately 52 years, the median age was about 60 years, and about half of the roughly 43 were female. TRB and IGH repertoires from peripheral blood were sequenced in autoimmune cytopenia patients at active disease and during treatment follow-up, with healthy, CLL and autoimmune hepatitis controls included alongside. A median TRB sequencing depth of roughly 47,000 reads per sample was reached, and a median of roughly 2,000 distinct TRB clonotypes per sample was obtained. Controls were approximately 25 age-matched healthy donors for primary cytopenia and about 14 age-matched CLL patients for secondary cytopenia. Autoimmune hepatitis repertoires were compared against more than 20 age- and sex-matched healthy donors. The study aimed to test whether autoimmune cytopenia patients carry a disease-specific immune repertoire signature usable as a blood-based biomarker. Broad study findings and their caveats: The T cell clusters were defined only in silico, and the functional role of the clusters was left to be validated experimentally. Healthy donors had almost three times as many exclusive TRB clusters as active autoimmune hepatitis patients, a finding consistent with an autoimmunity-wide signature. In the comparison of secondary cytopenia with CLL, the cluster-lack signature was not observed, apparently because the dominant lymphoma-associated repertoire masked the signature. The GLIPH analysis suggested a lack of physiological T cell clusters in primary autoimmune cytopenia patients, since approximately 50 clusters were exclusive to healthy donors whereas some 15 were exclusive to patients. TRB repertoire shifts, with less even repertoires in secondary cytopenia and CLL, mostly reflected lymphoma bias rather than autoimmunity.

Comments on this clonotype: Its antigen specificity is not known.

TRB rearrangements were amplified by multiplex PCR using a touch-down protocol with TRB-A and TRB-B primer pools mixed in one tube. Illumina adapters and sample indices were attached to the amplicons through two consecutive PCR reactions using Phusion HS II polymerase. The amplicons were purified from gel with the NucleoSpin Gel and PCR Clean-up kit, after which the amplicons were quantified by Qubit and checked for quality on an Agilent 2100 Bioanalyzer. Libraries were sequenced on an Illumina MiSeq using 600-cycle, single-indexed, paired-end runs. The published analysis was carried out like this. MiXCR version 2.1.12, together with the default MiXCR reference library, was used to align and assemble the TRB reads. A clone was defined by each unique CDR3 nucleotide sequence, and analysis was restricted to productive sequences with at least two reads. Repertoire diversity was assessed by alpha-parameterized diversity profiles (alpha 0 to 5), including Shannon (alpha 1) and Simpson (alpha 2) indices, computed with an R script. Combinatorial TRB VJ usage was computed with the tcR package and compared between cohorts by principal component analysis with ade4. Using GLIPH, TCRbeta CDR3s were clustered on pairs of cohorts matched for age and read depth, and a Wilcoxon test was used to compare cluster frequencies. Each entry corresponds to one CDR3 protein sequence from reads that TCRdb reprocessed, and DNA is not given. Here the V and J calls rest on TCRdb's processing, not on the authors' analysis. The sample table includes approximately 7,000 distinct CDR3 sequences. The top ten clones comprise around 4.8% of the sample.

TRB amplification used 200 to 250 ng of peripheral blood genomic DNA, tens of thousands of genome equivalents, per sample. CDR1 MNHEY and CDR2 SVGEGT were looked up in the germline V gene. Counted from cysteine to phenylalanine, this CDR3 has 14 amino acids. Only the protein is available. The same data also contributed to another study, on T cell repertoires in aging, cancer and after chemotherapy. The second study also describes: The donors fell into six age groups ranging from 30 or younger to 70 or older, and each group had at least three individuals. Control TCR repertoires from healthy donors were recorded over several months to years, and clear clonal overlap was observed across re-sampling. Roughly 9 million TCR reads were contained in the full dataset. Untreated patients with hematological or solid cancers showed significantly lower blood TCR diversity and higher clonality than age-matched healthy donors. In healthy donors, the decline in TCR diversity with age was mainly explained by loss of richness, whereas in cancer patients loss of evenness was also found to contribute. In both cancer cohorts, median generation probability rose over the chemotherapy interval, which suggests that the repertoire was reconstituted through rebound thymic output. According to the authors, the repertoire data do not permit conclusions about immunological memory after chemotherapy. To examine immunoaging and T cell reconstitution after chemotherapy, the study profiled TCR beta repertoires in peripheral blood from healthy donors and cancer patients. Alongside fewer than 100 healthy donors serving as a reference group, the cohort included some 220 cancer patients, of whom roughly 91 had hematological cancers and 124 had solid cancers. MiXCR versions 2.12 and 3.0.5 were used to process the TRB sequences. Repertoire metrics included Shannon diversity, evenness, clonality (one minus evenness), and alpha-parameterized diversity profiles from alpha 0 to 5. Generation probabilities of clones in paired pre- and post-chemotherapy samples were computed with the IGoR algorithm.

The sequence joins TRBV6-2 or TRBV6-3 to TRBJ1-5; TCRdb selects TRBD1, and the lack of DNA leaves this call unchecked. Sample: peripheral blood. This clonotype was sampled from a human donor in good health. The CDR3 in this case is CASSYDSLNQPQHF.